This is a list of T cell receptor beta chains from one sample in a study of T cells in Graves' hyperthyroidism and ophthalmopathy. Each CDR3 protein is one row after TCRdb ran MiXCR on the multiplex PCR reads. The sample lists around 500,000 distinct CDR3 sequences, around 15% occurring once. The sample taken for sequencing was blood. The receptor set was obtained from a woman in her 40s with Graves' hyperthyroidism. The CDR3 runs from the conserved cysteine through the conserved F or W. D genes are given only for firm matches. Clone size is shown for a subset of rows, as once, few, many or a class of expanded clone.

>TRBD1|many|TRBJ2-7|TRBV20-1
TGCAGTGCTCTCTTACAGGGGGCGCGTTACGAGCAGTACTTC
CSALLQGARYEQYF
>-|once|TRBJ2-4|TRBV29-1
TGCAGCGGGGGGGAGAGGGTGTACCTAGCCAAAAACATTCAGTACTTC
CSGGERVYLAKNIQYF
>TRBD1|-|TRBJ2-7|TRBV27
TGTACCAGCAGTTTATCGGGACAAGGGACAGGGGCCTACGAGCAGTACTTC
CTSSLSGQGTGAYEQYF
>-|few|TRBJ2-3|TRBV5-8
TGTGCCAGCAGCTTGTGGCAGAACACAGATACGCAGTATTTT
CASSLWQNTDTQYF
>TRBD1|many|TRBJ2-6|TRBV5-1
TGCGCCAGCAGCCCTACAGGGGTCGGGGCCAACGTCCTGACTTTC
CASSPTGVGANVLTF
>-|few|TRBJ2-7|TRBV28
TGTGCCAGCAGTTTCGGGGGTTTGATCTACGAGCAGTACTTC
CASSFGGLIYEQYF
>-|-|TRBJ1-6|TRBV5-4
TGTGCCAGCAGCTTGGAAGATGGTTCCTATAATTCACCCCTCCACTTT
CASSLEDGSYNSPLHF
>-|many|TRBJ2-7|TRBV20-1
TGCAGGGGGGGCCAGGGCGGGGAGCAGTACTTC
CRGGQGGEQYF
>-|few|TRBJ2-7|TRBV5-1
TGCGCCAGCAGCTTGGGCAGAGAGGACGAGCAGTACTTC
CASSLGREDEQYF
>-|few|TRBJ1-5|TRBV29-1
TGCAGCGTTGTCTTGCGGCTACGCTCCGGGGGGTCCCAATTTAGCAATCAGCCCCAGCATTTT
CSVVLRLRSGGSQFSNQPQHF
>TRBD2|few|TRBJ2-1|TRBV7-3
TGTGCCAGCAGCCCAATAGCGGGAGCGTCCTCCGGGGAGCAGTTCTTC
CASSPIAGASSGEQFF
>-|many|TRBJ1-1|TRBV6-1
TGTGCCAGCAGTGAAGGGGACCTTTTCGGCACAGCTTTCTTT
CASSEGDLFGTAFF
>TRBD2|many|TRBJ2-3|TRBV27
TGTGCCAGCAGTTTCGGGACTAGCGGGAGTGTAGGCACAGATACGCAGTATTTT
CASSFGTSGSVGTDTQYF
>-|few|TRBJ2-2|TRBV27
TGTGCCAGCAGATTAGTCGACACCGGGGAGCTGTTTTTT
CASRLVDTGELFF
>-|many|TRBJ2-1|TRBV28
TGTGCCAGCAGTTTATTAGTTACAATTAGCTCCTACAATGAGCAGTTCTTC
CASSLLVTISSYNEQFF
>TRBD2|-|TRBJ2-5|TRBV6-1
TGTGCCAGCAGTGGGACTAGCGGGACGATGCTGGGGACCCAGTACTTC
CASSGTSGTMLGTQYF
>-|-|TRBJ1-5|TRBV19
TGTGCCAGTAGTACCTCGGGGGGGAGCAATCAGCCCCAGCATTTT
CASSTSGGSNQPQHF
>-|many|TRBJ2-1|TRBV30
TGTGCCTGGAGTGTACCCGGACAGCAGTTCTTC
CAWSVPGQQFF
>-|many|TRBJ2-7|TRBV2
TGTGCCACCTCTCCGCGGGGCAGAACGTCCTACGAGCAGTACTTC
CATSPRGRTSYEQYF
>-|many|TRBJ2-7|TRBV3-1
TGTGCCAGCAGCCGCGGGACAGTCTCCTACGAGCAGTACTTC
CASSRGTVSYEQYF
>-|many|TRBJ2-1|TRBV5-1
TGCGCCAGCAGCTCCCTATCCCGCTCCTACAATGAGCAGTTCTTC
CASSSLSRSYNEQFF
>-|many|TRBJ1-4|TRBV28
TGTGCCAGCAGCCATGGGACTGAAAATGAAAAACTGTTTTTT
CASSHGTENEKLFF
>TRBD1|many|TRBJ1-2|TRBV28
TGTGCCAGCAGTTCCCGTCCGACAGGGGACAGCTATGGCTACACCTTC
CASSSRPTGDSYGYTF
>-|many|TRBJ2-7|TRBV6-1
TGTGCCAGCAGCACAGACAGGACCTCCTACGAGCAGTACTTC
CASSTDRTSYEQYF
>TRBD2|many|TRBJ2-7|TRBV28
TGTGCCAGCAGTTTATTAGCGGGAGGCCTCGCGGGGGAGCAGTACTTC
CASSLLAGGLAGEQYF
>-|many|TRBJ2-5|TRBV28
TGTGCCAGCAGTTCCAGGGCGGCGGAGACCCAGTACTTC
CASSSRAAETQYF
>-|-|TRBJ2-7|TRBV4-1
TGCGCCAGCAGCCAATCCCTCCTAGCGAGCTTTACCCCCTCCTACGAGCAGTACTTC
CASSQSLLASFTPSYEQYF
>TRBD1|many|TRBJ1-2|TRBV2
TGTGCCAGCTTCCGGGACAGCGAACCAACTAACTATGGCTACACCTTC
CASFRDSEPTNYGYTF
>-|-|TRBJ2-7|TRBV19
TGTGCCAGTAGAGGGGACTCAGAATTCTCCTACGAGCAGTACTTC
CASRGDSEFSYEQYF
>-|-|TRBJ2-7|TRBV13
TGTGCCAGCAGCTCCCGGGACGGGACTGACTACGAGCAGTACTTC
CASSSRDGTDYEQYF
>-|many|TRBJ2-1|TRBV11-2
TGTGCCAGCAGCTTAGGAGTGACGGGGGAGCAGTTCTTC
CASSLGVTGEQFF
>-|few|TRBJ1-1|TRBV6-1
TGTGCCAGCAGATCCGGGGCCACTGAAGCTTTCTTT
CASRSGATEAFF
>-|many|TRBJ1-2|TRBV20-1
TGCAGTGCTAGGGGACTTACGAGCTATGGCTACACCTTC
CSARGLTSYGYTF
>-|many|TRBJ2-7|TRBV20-1
TGCAGTGCTCCAGAAGATGTAGGGATTACCTACGAGCAGTACTTC
CSAPEDVGITYEQYF
>-|many|TRBJ2-3|TRBV12-3/TRBV12-4
TGTGCCAGCAGTTTTCGCCCAGATACGCAGTATTTT
CASSFRPDTQYF
>-|many|TRBJ1-1|TRBV3-1
TGTGCCAGCAGCCAAGATCTACCGAACACTGAAGCTTTCTTT
CASSQDLPNTEAFF
>-|few|TRBJ2-7|TRBV7-9
TGTGCCAGCAGCCCCTGGACCGTTGACGACGAGCAGTACTTC
CASSPWTVDDEQYF
>TRBD2|-|TRBJ2-3|TRBV20-1
TGCAGTGCTAGAGATTGGGCTAGCGGGCTTGGGGATACGCAGTATTTT
CSARDWASGLGDTQYF
>-|-|TRBJ2-2|TRBV5-1
TGCGCCAGCTACCCGACAGAGAAGAACACCGGGGAGCTGTTTTTT
CASYPTEKNTGELFF
>TRBD1|-|TRBJ2-1|TRBV11-3
TGTGCCAGCAGCCAGACTTCAGGGGGCAGTTACAATGAGCAGTTCTTC
CASSQTSGGSYNEQFF
>TRBD2|-|TRBJ2-2|TRBV20-1
TGCAGTGCTAGAAATGGACTAGCGGGAGTCACCGGGGAGCTGTTTTTT
CSARNGLAGVTGELFF
>TRBD2|-|TRBJ2-1|TRBV9
TGTGCCAGCAGCGTAGGGCTAGCGGGACTTCCTGAGCAGTTCTTC
CASSVGLAGLPEQFF
>TRBD1|many|TRBJ2-7|TRBV7-2
TGTGCCAGCAGCTTGGGACAGGGGATTTCCTACGAGCAGTACTTC
CASSLGQGISYEQYF
>-|many|TRBJ2-2|TRBV6-1
TGTGCCAGCACTGACCGGGGGGAGCTGTTTTTT
CASTDRGELFF
>-|many|TRBJ2-3|TRBV7-2
TGTGCCAGCAGCTTATCTGGAGACCCTCGGGATACGCAGTATTTT
CASSLSGDPRDTQYF
>TRBD2|many|TRBJ2-5|TRBV3-1
TGTGCCAGCAGCCAACGACTAGCGGGGTACCAAGAGACCCAGTACTTC
CASSQRLAGYQETQYF
>-|-|TRBJ2-1|TRBV4-1
TGCGCCAGCAGCCAAGATATGGTTTTCGACAATGAGCAGTTCTTC
CASSQDMVFDNEQFF
>-|many|TRBJ2-7|TRBV28
TGTGCCAGCAGTTCTTCAGGGGTTCTACCATACGAGCAGTACTTC
CASSSSGVLPYEQYF
>-|many|TRBJ2-5|TRBV28
TGTGCCAGCAGTTTAGGGACAGCAGGGAGGGAGACCCAGTACTTC
CASSLGTAGRETQYF
>TRBD2|few|TRBJ2-3|TRBV4-1
TGCGCCAGCAGCCAAGATGCGGCTAGCGGAATTAATACGCAGTATTTT
CASSQDAASGINTQYF
>-|few|TRBJ1-2|TRBV6-1
TGTGCCAGCAGCGCCCCCGGGGGTATTGGCTACACCTTC
CASSAPGGIGYTF
>-|many|TRBJ2-3|TRBV18
TGTGCCAGCTCACCACGTGGCGGCTACTCCACAGATACGCAGTATTTT
CASSPRGGYSTDTQYF
>TRBD2|-|TRBJ2-1|TRBV6-1
TGTGCCAGCATCCCAGGGACTAGTAATCTGTATGAGCAGTTCTTC
CASIPGTSNLYEQFF
>TRBD2|-|TRBJ2-5|TRBV9
TGTGCCAGCAGCGTGGGTAGCGGGAGCTTAGAGACCCAGTACTTC
CASSVGSGSLETQYF
>-|few|TRBJ2-6|TRBV13
TGTGCCAGCAGTTTACTCTTCGGGTCTGGGGCCAACGTCCTGACTTTC
CASSLLFGSGANVLTF
>TRBD1|many|TRBJ2-1|TRBV24-1
TGTGCCACCAGTGAACAGGGGGCCTACAATGAGCAGTTCTTC
CATSEQGAYNEQFF
>-|many|TRBJ2-1|TRBV28
TGTGCCAGCAGCTCCCCGTTAGGCAATGAGCAGTTCTTC
CASSSPLGNEQFF
>TRBD1|many|TRBJ2-7|TRBV5-1
TGCGCCAGCAGCTTGACCACAGGGGGCTACGAGCAGTACTTC
CASSLTTGGYEQYF
>-|many|TRBJ2-7|TRBV12-3/TRBV12-4
TGTGCCAGCAGTTATGACACTTTCTACGAGCAGTACTTC
CASSYDTFYEQYF
>-|few|TRBJ1-3|TRBV10-2
TGCGCCAGCAGTGAGGAACACAGTCGAAACACCATATATTTT
CASSEEHSRNTIYF